Below are 29 T cell receptor beta chains sequenced from a single sample in a study of identical twins. Using its own MiXCR run on the 5' RACE reads, TCRdb lists one record per CDR3 protein. The sample carries 1,800,000 or so distinct CDR3 sequences, less than 35% recorded once. The sample was cord blood. The receptors were sampled from a newborn girl in good health.

This clonotype appeared a few times. V is TRBV6-5 and J is TRBJ2-4; D gene ambiguous. This CDR3 has 16 residues. CDR1 and CDR2 (germline): MNHEY, SVGAGI. Trimming cost V 6 bases and J 1 base, with 16 bases left between them. The CDR3 is CASSFGPSKAKNIQYF. The CDR3 bases are TGTGCCAGCAGCTTCGGACCCAGCAAGGCCAAAAACATTCAGTACTTC.

This clonotype was counted between two and nine times. This chain uses TRBV11-2 with TRBJ1-2; D not resolved. This CDR3 is 15 amino acids long. The V gene's germline CDR1 is SGHAT and CDR2 FQNNGV. Trimming removed 5 bases from V and 2 bases from J, with 15 bases in between. Here the CDR3 reads CASSPSMALNYGYTF. The CDR3 DNA is TGTGCCAGCAGCCCCTCGATGGCCCTAAACTATGGCTACACCTTC.

J is TRBJ2-7 and V is TRBV20-1; D perhaps matches TRBD1 (6 bases). This CDR3 contains 12 residues. V dropped 7 bases and J dropped 4 bases, with 14 bases sitting between them. Germline V gene data show CDR1 as DFQATT and CDR2 as SNEGSKA (reference sequence). DNA for the CDR3: TGCAGTGTCCAGGGGATTGCTTACGAGCAGTACTTC. This encodes CSVQGIAYEQYF.

In its sample, this clonotype was seen a few times. This rearrangement joins TRBV27 to TRBJ2-5, with D possibly matching TRBD1 (6 bases). CDR3 length: 11 residues. V shed 2 bases and J shed 13 bases, with 11 bases lying between them. Germline lookup yields CDR1 MNHEY and CDR2 SMNVEV (reference sequence). The CDR3 is CASSLQGRRYF. The DNA of the CDR3 is TGTGCCAGCAGTTTACAGGGGCGAAGGTACTTC.

In this sample, this clonotype turned up a few times. V and J are TRBV27 and TRBJ2-1; TRBD1 matches 7 bases. J lost 7 bases, V lost 0 bases, and 6 bases had no gene match. The CDR3 has 15 residues. The germline CDR1 and CDR2 sequences are MNHEY and SMNVEV (reference sequence). The CDR3 loop is CASSLSVRQGNEQFF. CDR3 nucleotides: TGTGCCAGCAGTTTATCGGTTAGACAGGGAAATGAGCAGTTCTTC.

V and J are TRBV6-5 and TRBJ2-3, with D maybe TRBD2 (5 bases). The CDR3 totals 16 residues. Germline CDR1 and CDR2: MNHEY and SVGAGI. V lost 0 bases and J 3 bases, leaving 13 bases between the germline ends. CDR3: CASSYSLPSRTDTQYF. In DNA, the CDR3 is TGTGCCAGCAGTTACTCGCTGCCTAGCAGGACAGATACGCAGTATTTT.

The chain recombines TRBV27 with TRBJ2-7, with 7 bases that match TRBD2. Germline CDR1 reads MNHEY; CDR2 reads SMNVEV (reference sequence). J gave up 2 bases and V 0 bases, and 4 bases lay outside the gene matches. The CDR3 loop spans 15 amino acids. CDR3 sequence: CASSLSPSGPYEQYF. The DNA of the CDR3 is TGTGCCAGCAGTTTATCACCTAGCGGACCCTACGAGCAGTACTTC.

This chain joins TRBV12-3 or TRBV12-4 and TRBJ2-2; 9 nucleotides agree with TRBD2. V dropped 5 bases and J dropped 9; count of bases not matched to a gene: 10. This CDR3 region has 15 residues. For the CDR3, the DNA is TGTGCCAGCAGTCTAGGACTAGCGCTAATCTGGGAGCTGTTTTTT. This translates into CASSLGLALIWELFF.

Comments on this clonotype: Its ends do not fully match the called genes, so a read error is possible. The V call is TRBV20-1, the J call TRBJ2-1; the D gene is possibly TRBD2 (7 bases). CDR1 and CDR2 (germline): DFQATT, SNEGSKA (reference sequence). This CDR3 comprises 15 residues. The CDR3 DNA reads as TGCAGTGCGAGAGGGGGGGCGAGTTCCTACAATGAGCAGTTCTTC. Translation gives CSARGGASSYNEQFF.

In its sample, this clonotype was seen a few times. The chain couples TRBV28 to TRBJ2-7; D is undetermined. Germline V gene sequence: CDR1 MDHEN, CDR2 SYDVKM. The CDR3 covers 15 residues. Trimming took off 8 bases at V and 0 bases at J, with 17 bases between the two ends. The CDR3 sequence is CASRLGSLFSYEQYF. The CDR3 region has the DNA TGTGCCAGCCGCCTGGGGTCATTATTCTCCTACGAGCAGTACTTC.

The chain couples TRBV20-1 to TRBJ2-3, with D possibly being TRBD1 (5 bases). Judging by the DNA end, TRBJ1-4 fits better; the J call may be wrong. Germline V gives CDR1 DFQATT, CDR2 SNEGSKA (reference sequence). The CDR3 contains 14 residues. The chain's CDR3 is CSARRRDRLEKLFF. The CDR3 coding sequence is TGCAGTGCTAGGCGCCGGGACCGGTTGGAAAAACTGTTTTTT.

The rearrangement links TRBV5-1 to TRBJ1-5, with D possibly TRBD1 on 5 matching bases. V lost 0 bases, J lost 6 bases, and 7 bases lay in between. The CDR3 is 13 amino acids. Per germline, CDR1 SGHRS and CDR2 YFSETQ. CDR3 DNA: TGCGCCAGCAGCTTGGAGGGACCTCAGCCCCAGCATTTT. Protein sequence: CASSLEGPQPQHF.

This clonotype has just a few counts. The CDR3 DNA reads TGTGCCAGCAGCTTAGCGCCAGGGGATGCGTACGAGCAGTACTTC. It encodes CASSLAPGDAYEQYF. V and J are TRBV7-2 and TRBJ2-7; TRBD1 is a possible D gene (6 bases). Between the trimmed V and J ends, which lost 0 bases and 4 bases, there was a span of 13 bases. Per germline, CDR1 SGHTA and CDR2 FQGNSA. CDR3 length equals 15 residues. Full variable domain (missing parts from reference TRBV7-2 and TRBJ2-7): GAGVSQSPSNKVTEKGKDVELRCDPISGHTALYWYRQSLGQGLEFLIYFQGNSAPDKSGLPSDRFSAERTGGSVSTLTIQRTQQEDSAVYLCASSLAPGDAYEQYFGPGTRLTVT.

This clonotype was detected ten times or more. This chain joins TRBV25-1 and TRBJ2-4; 7 nucleotides agree with TRBD2. The CDR3 runs 15 residues. Losses at the gene ends were 4 bases for V and 5 bases for J; bases not matched to a gene: 8. Per germline, CDR1 MGHDK and CDR2 SYGVNS. The CDR3 region is CASSGSGTGENIQYF. The CDR3 region has the DNA TGTGCCAGCAGTGGCAGCGGGACTGGGGAAAACATTCAGTACTTC.

The chain has TRBV28 and TRBJ1-5; the match to TRBD1 covers 7 bases. The CDR3 contains 14 residues. The V gene end was trimmed by 7 bases and the J gene end by 7 bases; junction bases not matched to a gene: 10. Germline V gene data show CDR1 as MDHEN and CDR2 as SYDVKM. The DNA for the CDR3 is TGTGCCAGCAACCGACAGGGTCCTGGCCAGCCCCAGCATTTT. Translation: CASNRQGPGQPQHF.

This chain links TRBV7-9 with TRBJ1-2; 7 bases agree with TRBD1. The CDR3 has 15 residues. With 0 bases clipped from V and 8 bases from J, the junction kept 9 bases outside the gene matches. Germline V gives CDR1 SEHNR, CDR2 FQNEAQ (reference sequence). The CDR3 here is CASSLATAGGKGYTF. CDR3 sequence (DNA): TGTGCCAGCAGCTTAGCGACGGCAGGGGGAAAGGGCTACACCTTC.

This sequence joins TRBV12-3 or TRBV12-4 and TRBJ2-1, with 11 bases that match TRBD2. The CDR3 covers 15 residues. The J segment lost 6 bases and the V segment lost 6 bases, leaving 7 bases of the junction unmatched. The CDR3 is CASSTSGRPSNEQFF. In DNA, the CDR3 is TGTGCCAGCAGCACTAGCGGGAGACCCTCCAATGAGCAGTTCTTC.

The chain links TRBV20-1 to TRBJ2-1; possible D gene TRBD1, 6 bases. Trimming left V 5 bases short and J 3 bases short, with 14 bases between. The CDR3 has 14 amino acids. The germline gives CDR1 DFQATT, CDR2 SNEGSKA (reference sequence). This CDR3 is CSAADRTYYNEQFF. Written as DNA, the CDR3 is TGCAGTGCTGCTGACAGGACCTACTACAATGAGCAGTTCTTC.

About this clonotype itself: This may be a read error: a much more frequent sequence differs by one nucleotide. Here the CDR3 omits its conserved ending phenylalanine or tryptophan, so a read error is the likely source. The V call is TRBV2, the J call TRBJ2-5; a possible D gene is TRBD2 (6 bases). Germline-derived CDR1 and CDR2 are SNHLY and FYNNEI. Trimming took off 6 bases at V and 3 bases at J, with 20 bases between the two ends. The CDR3 contains 16 residues. The CDR3 here is CASSSSVLKREETQYL. For the CDR3, the DNA is TGTGCCAGCAGCTCTTCGGTACTAAAGCGGGAAGAGACCCAGTACTTA.

The V call is TRBV19, the J call TRBJ1-5; D is unresolved. Trimming shortened V by 2 bases and J by 1 base, and 6 bases separated the two germline ends. The germline V gene encodes CDR1 LNHDA and CDR2 SQIVND (reference sequence). This CDR3 has 14 amino acids. Written as DNA, the CDR3 is TGTGCCAGTAGTATATTCGGCAGCAATCAGCCCCAGCATTTT. Protein sequence: CASSIFGSNQPQHF.

The chain carries TRBV7-9 and TRBJ1-2, with D possibly matching TRBD1 (5 bases). Germline V gives CDR1 SEHNR, CDR2 FQNEAQ (reference sequence). The CDR3 is 15 residues long. Trimming took 0 bases from V and 1 from J, leaving 9 bases between them. This chain's CDR3 is CASSLARQFNYGYTF. Written as DNA, the CDR3 is TGTGCCAGCAGCTTAGCCCGACAGTTTAACTATGGCTACACCTTC.

The chain couples TRBV28 to TRBJ2-5, with 10 bases identical to TRBD2. This CDR3 has 17 amino acids. J was trimmed by 1 base and V by 3 bases; bases with no gene match: 8. The germline gives CDR1 MDHEN, CDR2 SYDVKM. The CDR3 is CASSFILAGTTQETQYF. The CDR3 nucleotides are TGTGCCAGCAGTTTTATACTAGCGGGAACAACCCAAGAGACCCAGTACTTC.

This clonotype showed up many times. The chain uses TRBV6-5 and TRBJ2-3, with 10 nucleotides matching TRBD2. Trimming took 2 bases from V and 1 from J; bases not matched to a gene: 3. Germline V gives CDR1 MNHEY, CDR2 SVGAGI. The CDR3 is 16 amino acids. For the CDR3, the DNA is TGTGCCAGCAGTTACGCCGGGACTAGCGGCACAGATACGCAGTATTTT. Its translation: CASSYAGTSGTDTQYF.

This clonotype was seen a handful of times. V is TRBV5-5 and J is TRBJ2-1, with 12 positions matching TRBD2. CDR1 and CDR2 (germline): SGHKS, YYEKEE (reference sequence). This CDR3 region has 16 residues. J gave up 5 bases and V 1 base, and 4 bases lay outside the gene matches. Written as DNA, the CDR3 is TGTGCCAGCAGCTTGAACCTAGCGGGAGGGAACAATGAGCAGTTCTTC. Its protein product is CASSLNLAGGNNEQFF. Based on the CDR3 plus reference TRBV5-5 and TRBJ2-1, the full variable domain is DAGVTQSPTHLIKTRGQQVTLRCSPISGHKSVSWYQQVLGQGPQFIFQYYEKEERGRGNFPDRFSARQFPNYSSELNVNALLLGDSALYLCASSLNLAGGNNEQFFGPGTRLTVL.

J is TRBJ2-1 and V is TRBV4-2, with 13 bases lining up with TRBD2. The tail of the sequence fits TRBJ2-7 better, so the J call may be wrong. Germline values: CDR1 LGHNA, CDR2 YNFKEQ. This CDR3 comprises 18 residues. CDR3 region: CASSQGGTSGANYNEQYF. The CDR3 DNA sequence: TGTGCCAGCAGCCAAGGAGGGACTAGCGGGGCCAATTACAATGAGCAGTACTTC.

This clonotype has a handful of counts. The chain recombines TRBV7-6 with TRBJ1-4, with D possibly TRBD1 on 5 matching bases. CDR1 SGHVS and CDR2 FNYEAQ come from the germline V gene. The length of the CDR3 is 14 residues. V was cut by 4 bases and J by 8 bases, with 14 bases left in between. The CDR3 nucleotides read TGTGCCAGCAGCTACTCGGGGGGTGGAGAAAAACTGTTTTTT. Its translation is CASSYSGGGEKLFF.

This sequence joins TRBV29-1 and TRBJ1-4; tentative D call: TRBD1 (5 bases). The CDR3 covers 15 residues. The V gene's germline CDR1 is SQVTM and CDR2 ANQGSEA. V lost 1 base, J lost 7 bases, and 16 bases lay in between. The CDR3 spells CSVEGGRGGGEKLFF. The CDR3 nucleotides read TGCAGCGTTGAAGGTGGTAGGGGAGGAGGTGAAAAACTGTTTTTT.

This clonotype occurred a few times. The chain employs TRBV7-9 and TRBJ2-7; D is perhaps TRBD1 (5 bases). Germline V gives CDR1 SEHNR, CDR2 FQNEAQ (reference sequence). The length of the CDR3 is 13 residues. V lost 7 bases and J lost 0, with 10 bases in between. The CDR3 here is CASTEQDSYEQYF. The CDR3 DNA is TGTGCCAGCACCGAACAGGACTCCTACGAGCAGTACTTC.

This clonotype was counted at least ten times. A junction end diverges from the germline sequence, so it may reflect a read error. The rearrangement links TRBV3-1 to TRBJ1-5; tentative D call: TRBD1 (5 bases). Germline V gene data show CDR1 as LGHDT and CDR2 as YNNKEL (reference sequence). The CDR3 covers 14 residues. CDR3 sequence: CASSQAGLNQPQHF. CDR3 nucleotides: TGCGCCAGCAGCCAAGCAGGGCTTAATCAGCCCCAGCATTTT. Drawing the rest from reference TRBV3-1 and TRBJ1-5, the complete variable domain is DTAVSQTPKYLVTQMGNDKSIKCEQNLGHDTMYWYKQDSKKFLKIMFSYNNKELIINETVPNRFSPKSPDKAHLNLHINSLELGDSAVYFCASSQAGLNQPQHFGDGTRLSIL.